One sample yielded the 8 T cell receptor beta chains listed below, sequenced in a study of Graves' ophthalmopathy and Graves' hyperthyroidism. RNA transcripts were the template, and TCR beta CDR3 regions were amplified from them. In the first round, RT-PCR was carried out with HTBI primers, and a multiplex PCR formed the second round. In TCRdb, the multiplex PCR reads were re-called with MiXCR into one record per CDR3 protein. The table shows roughly 170,000 distinct CDR3 sequences, with around two fifths occurring only once. Sequencing used peripheral blood. The receptors derive from a man between 25 and 39 years old with Graves' ophthalmopathy.

At least ten counts were recorded for this clonotype. V is TRBV5-5 and J is TRBJ1-6, with 10 bases identical to TRBD1. With V trimmed by 3 bases and J by 9 bases, 3 bases remained unmatched. This CDR3 region has 14 residues. Germline lookup yields CDR1 SGHKS and CDR2 YYEKEE (reference sequence). In nucleotides, the CDR3 is TGTGCCAGCAGCTCCGGACAGGGGGGTTCACCCCTCCACTTT. It encodes CASSSGQGGSPLHF.

The CDR3 region is CASSPGGLQRAEQYF. The CDR3 DNA sequence: TGTGCCAGCAGCCCAGGAGGCCTACAACGTGCCGAGCAGTACTTC. The genes are TRBV7-2 and TRBJ2-7; TRBD2 is a possible D gene (5 bases). Trimming left V 5 bases short and J 6 bases short, with 20 bases between. From germline, CDR1 is SGHTA and CDR2 FQGNSA. This CDR3 contains 15 residues.

This clonotype was counted at least ten times. The CDR3: CASSPPSGRETQYF. CDR3 DNA: TGTGCCAGCAGTCCCCCCTCGGGGAGGGAGACCCAGTACTTC. The rearrangement uses TRBV6-5 and TRBJ2-5; D may be TRBD2 (6 bases). The CDR3 sequence is 14 residues long. Germline assignment: CDR1 MNHEY and CDR2 SVGAGI. V gave up 5 bases and J gave up 5 bases, with 15 bases separating them.

V and J are TRBV20-1 and TRBJ2-7; 7 bases are shared with TRBD1. Germline V gives CDR1 DFQATT, CDR2 SNEGSKA (reference sequence). This CDR3 region has 13 residues. J gave up 6 bases and V 5 bases, and 10 bases lay outside the gene matches. The CDR3 spells CSAGIPGQSEQYF. The CDR3 nucleotides are TGCAGTGCTGGCATCCCGGGACAGAGCGAGCAGTACTTC.

This clonotype has a count of ten or more. The gene calls are TRBV4-3 and TRBJ1-5, with a possible D match to TRBD1 (6 bases). Germline CDR1 LGHNA, CDR2 YSLEER. This CDR3 has 16 residues. Trimming took off 1 base at V and 4 bases at J, with 14 bases between the two ends. The DNA of the CDR3 is TGCGCCAGCAGCCAAGGGGGGCCCGGGGGGAATCAGCCCCAGCATTTT. Translating gives CASSQGGPGGNQPQHF.

This clonotype showed up just once. The chain employs TRBV6-5 and TRBJ1-2; TRBD1 is a possible D gene (5 bases). The V gene's germline CDR1 is MNHEY and CDR2 SVGAGI. The V gene lost 0 bases and the J gene lost 7 bases, with 12 bases spanning the gap. The length of the CDR3 is 14 residues. CDR3 protein: CASSYSTGTRGYTF. The CDR3 DNA sequence: TGTGCCAGCAGTTACTCTACCGGGACGCGTGGCTACACCTTC.

The chain is built from TRBV6-5 and TRBJ1-1; D remains ambiguous. The V end lost 0 bases, the J end lost 1 base, and 9 bases lay between the germline ends. CDR3 length: 15 residues. Germline CDR1 and CDR2: MNHEY and SVGAGI. The CDR3 DNA reads TGTGCCAGCAGTTACTCGGTCGGTCAGAACACTGAAGCTTTCTTT. Its translation: CASSYSVGQNTEAFF.

The chain joins TRBV29-1 to TRBJ1-1; 7 nucleotides agree with TRBD1. CDR1 SQVTM and CDR2 ANQGSEA come from the germline V gene. This CDR3 comprises 13 residues. J lost 1 base, V lost 6 bases, and 5 bases had no gene match. The CDR3 spells CSVTGLGNTEAFF. DNA for the CDR3: TGCAGCGTGACAGGGCTGGGGAACACTGAAGCTTTCTTT.